A selection of T cell receptor beta chains follows, all from one sample in a study of blood T cells in healthy people across ages. TCRdb re-called the 5' RACE reads with MiXCR, one entry per CDR3 protein. The sample shows about 1,400,000 distinct CDR3 sequences, roughly 59% of them seen only once. Sequenced: blood. The receptors stem from a man in his late teens or twenties in good health. Both conserved end residues are part of each CDR3. The D gene is left open where the match is weak. Clone size is stated in some rows and not others, as once, few, many or a class when expanded.

d_gene: TRBD1
v_gene: TRBV20-1
abundance: .
j_gene: TRBJ1-6
CDR3aa: CSARAQGFGNSPLHF
CDR3nt: TGCAGTGCTAGAGCACAGGGGTTTGGCAATTCACCCCTCCACTTT

d_gene: .
v_gene: TRBV6-2/TRBV6-3
abundance: .
j_gene: TRBJ2-1
CDR3aa: CASSVSAGTSYNEQFF
CDR3nt: TGTGCCAGCAGTGTCTCCGCCGGGACATCCTACAATGAGCAGTTCTTC

d_gene: .
v_gene: TRBV20-1
abundance: .
j_gene: TRBJ2-5
CDR3aa: CSASSRGWYQETQYF
CDR3nt: TGCAGTGCTAGCTCGCGGGGTTGGTACCAAGAGACCCAGTACTTC

d_gene: TRBD2
v_gene: TRBV10-3
abundance: few
j_gene: TRBJ2-7
CDR3aa: CAISASGSTYEQYF
CDR3nt: TGTGCCATCAGTGCTAGCGGGAGCACCTACGAGCAGTACTTC

d_gene: .
v_gene: TRBV4-1
abundance: few
j_gene: TRBJ2-1
CDR3aa: CASSQATVNEQFF
CDR3nt: TGCGCCAGCAGCCAAGCGACAGTCAATGAGCAGTTCTTC

d_gene: .
v_gene: TRBV20-1
abundance: once
j_gene: TRBJ1-4
CDR3aa: CSASPPGRLSEKLFF
CDR3nt: TGCAGTGCTAGTCCCCCGGGACGGCTTTCAGAAAAACTGTTTTTT

d_gene: .
v_gene: TRBV27
abundance: .
j_gene: TRBJ1-5
CDR3aa: CASSLSWVGNQPQHF
CDR3nt: TGTGCCAGCAGTTTATCGTGGGTGGGAAATCAGCCCCAGCATTTT

d_gene: .
v_gene: TRBV24-1
abundance: few
j_gene: TRBJ2-7
CDR3aa: CATSDGYEQYF
CDR3nt: TGTGCCACCAGTGATGGATACGAGCAGTACTTC

d_gene: .
v_gene: TRBV11-2
abundance: .
j_gene: TRBJ2-3
CDR3aa: CASSFPATDTQYF
CDR3nt: TGTGCCAGCAGCTTCCCAGCCACAGATACGCAGTATTTT

d_gene: TRBD2
v_gene: TRBV7-7
abundance: .
j_gene: TRBJ2-5
CDR3aa: CASSLTSGMAGTQYF
CDR3nt: TGTGCTAGCAGCTTGACTAGCGGTATGGCGGGGACCCAGTACTTC

d_gene: .
v_gene: TRBV7-2
abundance: .
j_gene: TRBJ2-5
CDR3aa: CASGKTREETQYF
CDR3nt: TGTGCCAGCGGAAAGACGCGGGAAGAGACCCAGTACTTC

d_gene: .
v_gene: TRBV27
abundance: many
j_gene: TRBJ2-7
CDR3aa: CASSLRPTYEQYF
CDR3nt: TGTGCCAGCAGTTTGAGACCCACTTACGAGCAGTACTTC

d_gene: .
v_gene: TRBV20-1
abundance: .
j_gene: TRBJ1-2
CDR3aa: CSARDTVGGYTF
CDR3nt: TGCAGTGCTAGAGATACCGTGGGTGGCTACACCTTC

d_gene: TRBD2
v_gene: TRBV12-3/TRBV12-4
abundance: .
j_gene: TRBJ2-7
CDR3aa: CASSPLRASGAYEQYF
CDR3nt: TGTGCCAGCAGCCCCTTACGGGCTAGCGGAGCATACGAGCAGTACTTC

d_gene: .
v_gene: TRBV7-2
abundance: few
j_gene: TRBJ2-2
CDR3aa: CASSSAGPLGELFF
CDR3nt: TGTGCCAGCAGTTCCGCCGGGCCTTTAGGGGAGCTGTTTTTT

d_gene: .
v_gene: TRBV4-3
abundance: .
j_gene: TRBJ2-3
CDR3aa: CASSQVQSTDTQYF
CDR3nt: TGCGCCAGCAGCCAAGTACAGTCCACAGATACGCAGTATTTT

d_gene: .
v_gene: TRBV5-6
abundance: .
j_gene: TRBJ1-2
CDR3aa: CASSLFSPDYGYTF
CDR3nt: TGTGCCAGCAGCTTGTTCAGCCCCGACTATGGCTACACCTTC

d_gene: .
v_gene: TRBV7-2
abundance: .
j_gene: TRBJ1-1
CDR3aa: CASSPRYTCEAFF
CDR3nt: TGTGCCAGCAGCCCCCGGTACACTTGTGAAGCTTTCTTT

d_gene: .
v_gene: TRBV29-1
abundance: few
j_gene: TRBJ2-7
CDR3aa: CSVDGQGEAYEQYF
CDR3nt: TGCAGCGTTGACGGGCAGGGGGAGGCCTACGAGCAGTACTTC

d_gene: .
v_gene: TRBV6-2/TRBV6-3
abundance: many
j_gene: TRBJ2-7
CDR3aa: CASSSLTYEQYF
CDR3nt: TGTGCCAGCAGTTCCCTAACCTACGAGCAGTACTTC

d_gene: .
v_gene: TRBV28
abundance: .
j_gene: TRBJ2-1
CDR3aa: CASSQPVSYNEQFF
CDR3nt: TGTGCCAGCAGTCAACCCGTCTCCTACAATGAGCAGTTCTTC

d_gene: .
v_gene: TRBV29-1
abundance: few
j_gene: TRBJ1-2
CDR3aa: CSVEGMEGYTF
CDR3nt: TGCAGCGTTGAAGGAATGGAGGGCTACACCTTC

d_gene: TRBD2
v_gene: TRBV27
abundance: .
j_gene: TRBJ2-1
CDR3aa: CASIPGTSGIGEQFF
CDR3nt: TGTGCCAGCATCCCCGGGACTAGCGGGATTGGTGAGCAGTTCTTC

d_gene: .
v_gene: TRBV29-1
abundance: .
j_gene: TRBJ2-1
CDR3aa: CSVATYLRDSYNEQFF
CDR3nt: TGCAGCGTTGCCACGTATTTACGGGACTCCTACAATGAGCAGTTCTTC

d_gene: TRBD1
v_gene: TRBV3-1
abundance: few
j_gene: TRBJ1-2
CDR3aa: CASSLTGQGSNYGYTF
CDR3nt: TGTGCCAGCAGCCTCACAGGACAGGGTTCTAACTATGGCTACACCTTC

d_gene: TRBD2
v_gene: TRBV12-3/TRBV12-4
abundance: .
j_gene: TRBJ2-2
CDR3aa: CASNRLAPANTGELFF
CDR3nt: TGTGCCAGCAATAGACTAGCGCCTGCGAACACCGGGGAGCTGTTTTTT

d_gene: TRBD1
v_gene: TRBV7-9
abundance: few
j_gene: TRBJ1-2
CDR3aa: CASSLGGGTDLFDGYTF
CDR3nt: TGTGCCAGCAGCTTGGGGGGCGGGACAGACCTATTTGATGGCTACACCTTC

d_gene: .
v_gene: TRBV20-1
abundance: few
j_gene: TRBJ1-4
CDR3aa: CSARERAQKLFF
CDR3nt: TGCAGTGCTAGAGAAAGAGCTCAAAAACTGTTTTTT

d_gene: .
v_gene: TRBV14
abundance: few
j_gene: TRBJ2-6
CDR3aa: CASSQARISGANVLTF
CDR3nt: TGTGCCAGCAGCCAGGCGCGCATCTCTGGGGCCAACGTCCTGACTTTC

d_gene: .
v_gene: TRBV7-2
abundance: .
j_gene: TRBJ1-2
CDR3aa: CASSLGRANYGYTF
CDR3nt: TGTGCCAGCAGTTTGGGGAGAGCTAACTATGGCTACACCTTC

d_gene: .
v_gene: TRBV9
abundance: .
j_gene: TRBJ1-4
CDR3aa: CASSVAQGSSEKLFF
CDR3nt: TGTGCCAGCAGCGTAGCTCAGGGGAGTAGTGAAAAACTGTTTTTT

d_gene: TRBD1
v_gene: TRBV29-1
abundance: few
j_gene: TRBJ2-7
CDR3aa: CSVVGQDTYEQYF
CDR3nt: TGCAGCGTTGTCGGACAGGATACCTACGAGCAGTACTTC

d_gene: .
v_gene: TRBV6-2/TRBV6-3
abundance: .
j_gene: TRBJ2-5
CDR3aa: CASLDGTHFQETQYF
CDR3nt: TGTGCCAGCCTAGACGGGACACATTTTCAAGAGACCCAGTACTTC

d_gene: TRBD1
v_gene: TRBV20-1
abundance: .
j_gene: TRBJ1-5
CDR3aa: CSAIRQGIGQPQHF
CDR3nt: TGCAGTGCTATACGACAGGGGATAGGGCAGCCCCAGCATTTT

d_gene: TRBD1
v_gene: TRBV7-9
abundance: .
j_gene: TRBJ2-3
CDR3aa: CASSGTGVDTQYF
CDR3nt: TGTGCCAGCAGCGGGACAGGAGTCGATACGCAGTATTTT

d_gene: TRBD1
v_gene: TRBV7-9
abundance: .
j_gene: TRBJ1-4
CDR3aa: CASSRGTAARELFF
CDR3nt: TGTGCCAGCAGCCGGGGGACAGCCGCGCGAGAACTGTTTTTT

d_gene: TRBD1
v_gene: TRBV20-1
abundance: .
j_gene: TRBJ1-1
CDR3aa: CSARGYTEAFF
CDR3nt: TGCAGTGCCAGGGGGTACACTGAAGCTTTCTTT

d_gene: .
v_gene: TRBV9
abundance: .
j_gene: TRBJ1-1
CDR3aa: CASSVGDSGTEAFF
CDR3nt: TGTGCCAGCAGCGTAGGGGACTCCGGCACTGAAGCTTTCTTT

d_gene: .
v_gene: TRBV25-1
abundance: .
j_gene: TRBJ1-1
CDR3aa: CASSESPRTEKNTEAFF
CDR3nt: TGTGCCAGCAGTGAAAGCCCTAGGACTGAGAAGAACACTGAAGCTTTCTTT

d_gene: .
v_gene: TRBV2
abundance: once
j_gene: TRBJ1-5
CDR3aa: CASSDWQDNQPQHF
CDR3nt: TGTGCCAGCAGTGATTGGCAAGACAATCAGCCCCAGCATTTT

d_gene: .
v_gene: TRBV6-2/TRBV6-3
abundance: few
j_gene: TRBJ2-1
CDR3aa: CASSLPRGRSDNEQFF
CDR3nt: TGTGCCAGCAGTTTACCGCGCGGACGTTCCGACAATGAGCAGTTCTTC

d_gene: .
v_gene: TRBV12-3/TRBV12-4
abundance: .
j_gene: TRBJ2-3
CDR3aa: CASSWSFGESTDTQYF
CDR3nt: TGTGCCAGCAGTTGGTCTTTCGGAGAGAGCACAGATACGCAGTATTTT

d_gene: .
v_gene: TRBV20-1
abundance: few
j_gene: TRBJ1-2
CDR3aa: CILLNPAQGGYGYTF
CDR3nt: TGCATCCTACTAAACCCGGCTCAAGGGGGCTATGGCTACACCTTC

d_gene: .
v_gene: TRBV29-1
abundance: once
j_gene: TRBJ2-1
CDR3aa: CSVGRQRLYNEQFF
CDR3nt: TGCAGCGTGGGCCGGCAACGACTTTACAATGAGCAGTTCTTC

d_gene: TRBD1
v_gene: TRBV7-2
abundance: .
j_gene: TRBJ1-2
CDR3aa: CASSLPRTGTGNGYTF
CDR3nt: TGTGCCAGCAGCTTACCCCGGACAGGGACGGGAAATGGCTACACCTTC

d_gene: .
v_gene: TRBV6-2/TRBV6-3
abundance: .
j_gene: TRBJ2-5
CDR3aa: CASSYSVGTQYF
CDR3nt: TGTGCCAGCAGTTACTCGGTAGGGACCCAGTACTTC

d_gene: TRBD2
v_gene: TRBV20-1
abundance: .
j_gene: TRBJ2-3
CDR3aa: CSARGQAAGGPLSTDTQYF
CDR3nt: TGCAGTGCTAGGGGCCAGGCCGCGGGAGGGCCCTTAAGCACAGATACGCAGTATTTT

d_gene: TRBD2
v_gene: TRBV10-1
abundance: once
j_gene: TRBJ2-1
CDR3aa: CASQLAGVHNEQFF
CDR3nt: TGCGCCAGCCAGCTAGCGGGAGTCCACAATGAGCAGTTCTTC

d_gene: .
v_gene: TRBV4-3
abundance: .
j_gene: TRBJ2-7
CDR3aa: CASSPGIGSSYEQYF
CDR3nt: TGCGCCAGCAGCCCCGGGATCGGCAGCTCCTACGAGCAGTACTTC

d_gene: .
v_gene: TRBV4-2
abundance: .
j_gene: TRBJ2-5
CDR3aa: CASSQGGDGDAETQYF
CDR3nt: TGTGCCAGCAGCCAAGGCGGCGATGGGGACGCGGAGACCCAGTACTTC

d_gene: .
v_gene: TRBV20-1
abundance: .
j_gene: TRBJ1-2
CDR3aa: CSARFSPATEYGYTF
CDR3nt: TGCAGTGCTAGATTCTCCCCCGCGACAGAGTATGGCTACACCTTC

d_gene: TRBD1
v_gene: TRBV10-3
abundance: .
j_gene: TRBJ1-6
CDR3aa: CAISDSPGQGDNSPLHF
CDR3nt: TGTGCCATCAGTGACTCCCCTGGACAGGGCGATAATTCACCCCTCCACTTT

d_gene: .
v_gene: TRBV5-1
abundance: .
j_gene: TRBJ1-4
CDR3aa: CASSLGGGDSTNEKLFF
CDR3nt: TGCGCCAGCAGCTTGGGAGGCGGAGATTCAACTAATGAAAAACTGTTTTTT

d_gene: .
v_gene: TRBV29-1
abundance: few
j_gene: TRBJ1-2
CDR3aa: CSVERDRSYGYTF
CDR3nt: TGCAGCGTTGAGCGCGACAGGAGCTATGGCTACACCTTC

d_gene: TRBD1
v_gene: TRBV25-1
abundance: .
j_gene: TRBJ1-4
CDR3aa: CASSESVPGQGSCEKLFF
CDR3nt: TGTGCCAGCAGTGAATCCGTCCCGGGACAGGGGAGTTGTGAAAAACTGTTTTTT

d_gene: .
v_gene: TRBV2
abundance: .
j_gene: TRBJ1-6
CDR3aa: CASKENNSPLHF
CDR3nt: TGTGCCAGCAAGGAAAACAATTCACCCCTCCACTTT

d_gene: .
v_gene: TRBV24-1
abundance: .
j_gene: TRBJ2-7
CDR3aa: CATSDGHSYEQYF
CDR3nt: TGTGCCACCAGTGATGGGCACTCCTACGAGCAGTACTTC